The 5 T cell receptor beta chains below come from one sample, sequenced in a study of blood T cells in healthy people across ages. A J-beta primer mix and a sample-barcoded 5' primer were used in a second PCR of roughly 6 to 11 cycles. TCRdb fed the 5' RACE reads into MiXCR, producing one record per CDR3 protein. The data contain roughly 1,700,000 distinct CDR3 sequences, roughly 27% of them seen just once; the ten biggest clones take up around 7.7%. The sequencing sample was made of blood. These receptors were collected from a woman aged 25-40 years in good health.

This clonotype was seen a handful of times. The chain uses TRBV28 and TRBJ2-7, with 9 bases that match TRBD1. The trim removed 6 bases at V and 4 bases at J, leaving 13 bases unmatched. CDR3 length equals 16 residues. Per the germline V gene, CDR1 is MDHEN and CDR2 is SYDVKM. The CDR3 reads CASSHWPGQGYYEQYF. The CDR3 DNA is TGTGCCAGCAGCCACTGGCCGGGACAGGGTTATTACGAGCAGTACTTC.

This clonotype appeared a few times. The chain combines TRBV6-2 or TRBV6-3 with TRBJ2-1, with D unresolved. Trimming removed 5 bases from V and 2 bases from J, with 13 bases in between. The CDR3 sequence is 15 residues long. Germline V gene data show CDR1 as MNHEY and CDR2 as SVGEGT. The CDR3 DNA sequence: TGTGCCAGCAGTAAGCGTCTAGGGACCTACAATGAGCAGTTCTTC. This encodes CASSKRLGTYNEQFF.

This clonotype was counted at least ten times. The chain couples TRBV5-6 to TRBJ1-2; 8 nucleotides align to TRBD1. CDR1 is SGHDT, CDR2 YYEEEE, per germline. The CDR3 loop spans 13 amino acids. V lost 4 bases to trimming and J lost 7 bases; unmatched junction nucleotides: 6. The CDR3 bases are TGTGCCAGCAGCCCGGACAGGGCGGGTGGCTACACCTTC. Protein sequence: CASSPDRAGGYTF.

This clonotype turned up a few times. The chain recombines TRBV7-9 with TRBJ2-2, with TRBD2 matching over 10 bases. In germline, CDR1 is SEHNR, CDR2 FQNEAQ (reference sequence). This CDR3 has 15 amino acids. J gave up 1 base and V 5 bases, and 1 base lay outside the gene matches. This chain's CDR3 is CASSPSGRNTGELFF. The CDR3 nucleotides are TGTGCCAGCAGCCCTAGCGGGAGGAACACCGGGGAGCTGTTTTTT.

On this clonotype: Its ends do not fully match the called genes, so a read error is possible. The chain uses TRBV24-1 and TRBJ2-6, with 8 positions matching TRBD2. The length of the CDR3 is 19 residues. Germline V gives CDR1 KGHDR, CDR2 SFDVKD. The CDR3 loop reads CATSDPPGGTGSGANVRTF. The CDR3 region has the DNA TGTGCCACCAGTGATCCGCCGGGGGGGACGGGCTCTGGGGCCAACGTCCGGACTTTC.